This TCR beta chain was documented in a study of control samples from healthy donors and cancer patients. CDR1 and CDR2 (germline): SGHAT, FQNNGV. The CDR3 consists of 14 residues. The V gene lost 2 bases and the J gene lost 10 bases, with 14 bases spanning the gap. The repertoire was sequenced with immunoSEQ multiplex PCR; TCRdb's copy has only in-frame clones and lacks some. Among 130,000 to 150,000 clones, roughly 92% were seen once, and the ten largest hold approximately 10%. A single count supports this clone. Material: blood. The J gene is TRBJ2-2, the V gene TRBV11-2; tentatively, D is TRBD2 (6 bases). The source is a man younger than 45 in good health. The CDR3 is CASSLLRGNSELFF. The CDR3 DNA follows: TGTGCCAGCAGCTTATTGCGGGGCAACTCGGAGCTGTTTTTT.